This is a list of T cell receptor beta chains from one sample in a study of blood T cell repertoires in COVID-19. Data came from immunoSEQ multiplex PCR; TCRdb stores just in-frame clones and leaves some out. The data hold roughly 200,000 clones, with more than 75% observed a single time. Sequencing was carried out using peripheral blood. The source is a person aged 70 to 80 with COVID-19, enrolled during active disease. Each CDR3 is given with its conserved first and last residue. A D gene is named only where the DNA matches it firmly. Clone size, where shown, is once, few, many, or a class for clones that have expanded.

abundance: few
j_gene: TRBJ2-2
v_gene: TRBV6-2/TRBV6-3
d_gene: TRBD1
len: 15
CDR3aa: CASSPGQWNTGELFF
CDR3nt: TGTGCCAGCAGTCCGGGACAGTGGAACACCGGGGAGCTGTTTTTT

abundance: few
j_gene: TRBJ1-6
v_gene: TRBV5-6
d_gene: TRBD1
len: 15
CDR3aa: CASSTGQGANSPLHF
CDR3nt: TGTGCCAGCAGCACGGGACAGGGGGCTAATTCACCCCTCCACTTT

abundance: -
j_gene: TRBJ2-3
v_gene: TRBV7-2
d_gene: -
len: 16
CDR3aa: CASSLAVTIVQDTQYF
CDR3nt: TGTGCCAGCAGCTTAGCAGTCACCATCGTACAAGATACGCAGTATTTT

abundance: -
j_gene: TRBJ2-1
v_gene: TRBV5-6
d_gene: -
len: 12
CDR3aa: CASSFLVNEQFF
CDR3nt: TGTGCCAGCAGCTTTCTCGTTAATGAGCAGTTCTTC

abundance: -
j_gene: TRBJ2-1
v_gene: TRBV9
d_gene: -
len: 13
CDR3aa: CASSVGSYNEQFF
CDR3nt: TGTGCCAGCAGCGTCGGCTCCTACAATGAGCAGTTCTTC

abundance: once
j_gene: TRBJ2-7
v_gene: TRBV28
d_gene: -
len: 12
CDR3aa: CASGSPTERQYF
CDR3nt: TGTGCCAGCGGTTCCCCCACGGAGAGGCAGTACTTC

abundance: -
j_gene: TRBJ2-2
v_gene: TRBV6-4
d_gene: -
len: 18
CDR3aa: CASSARAYGTSNTGELFF
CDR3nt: TGTGCCAGCAGTGCTCGGGCCTACGGGACATCTAACACCGGGGAGCTGTTTTTT

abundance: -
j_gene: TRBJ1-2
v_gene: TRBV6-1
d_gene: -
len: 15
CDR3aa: CASSDTPPTNYGYTF
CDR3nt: TGTGCCAGCAGTGACACCCCGCCGACAAACTATGGCTACACCTTC

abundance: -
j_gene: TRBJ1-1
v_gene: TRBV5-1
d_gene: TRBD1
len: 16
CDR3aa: CASSWTDRGRETEAFF
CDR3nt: TGCGCCAGCAGCTGGACAGACAGGGGAAGGGAGACTGAAGCTTTCTTT

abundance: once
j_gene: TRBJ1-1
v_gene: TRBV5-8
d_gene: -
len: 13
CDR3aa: CASRHPGGTEAFF
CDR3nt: TGTGCCAGCAGGCATCCGGGGGGTACTGAAGCTTTCTTT

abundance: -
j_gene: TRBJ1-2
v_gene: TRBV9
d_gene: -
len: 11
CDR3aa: CASSALIGYTF
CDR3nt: TGTGCCAGCAGCGCCCTAATCGGCTACACCTTC

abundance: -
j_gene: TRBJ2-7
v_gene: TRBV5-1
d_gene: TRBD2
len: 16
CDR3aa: CASSITGTSGSYEQYF
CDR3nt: TGCGCCAGCAGCATAACCGGGACTAGCGGCTCTTACGAGCAGTACTTC

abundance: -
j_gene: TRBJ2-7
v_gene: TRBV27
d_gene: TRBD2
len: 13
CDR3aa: CASSLSGEGEQYF
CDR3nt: TGTGCCAGCAGTTTATCAGGGGAGGGTGAGCAGTACTTC

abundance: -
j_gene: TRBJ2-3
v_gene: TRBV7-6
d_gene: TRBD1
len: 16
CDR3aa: CASSSLRDRGTDTQYF
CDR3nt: TGTGCCAGCAGCTCACTCCGGGACAGGGGGACAGATACGCAGTATTTT

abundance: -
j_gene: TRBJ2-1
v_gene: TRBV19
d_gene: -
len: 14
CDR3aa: CASSGMDNYNEQFF
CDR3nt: TGTGCCAGTAGTGGGATGGACAACTACAATGAGCAGTTCTTC

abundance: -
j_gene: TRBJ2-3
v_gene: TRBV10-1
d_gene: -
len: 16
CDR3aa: CASSPEQRTMADTQYF
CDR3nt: TGCGCCAGCAGCCCCGAACAGAGGACTATGGCGGATACGCAGTATTTT

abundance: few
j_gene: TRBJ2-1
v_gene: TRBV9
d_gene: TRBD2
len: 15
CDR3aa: CASEKSGSSYNEQFF
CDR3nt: TGTGCCAGCGAGAAAAGCGGGAGCTCCTACAATGAGCAGTTCTTC

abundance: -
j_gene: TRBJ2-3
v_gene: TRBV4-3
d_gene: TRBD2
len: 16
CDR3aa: CASSYSGTRDPDTQYF
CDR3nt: TGCGCCAGCAGCTATTCCGGGACTAGAGATCCAGATACGCAGTATTTT

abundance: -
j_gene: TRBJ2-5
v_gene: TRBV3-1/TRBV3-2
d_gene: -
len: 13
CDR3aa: CASSQGRSETQYF
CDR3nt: TGTGCCAGCAGCCAGGGGCGTTCAGAGACCCAGTACTTC

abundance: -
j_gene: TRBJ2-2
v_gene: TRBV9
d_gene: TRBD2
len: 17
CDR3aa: CASGRTITSGGNGELFF
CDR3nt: TGTGCCAGCGGAAGGACCATAACTAGCGGGGGGAACGGGGAGCTGTTTTTT

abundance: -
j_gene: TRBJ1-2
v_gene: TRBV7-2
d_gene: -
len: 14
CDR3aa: CASSSGLTTYGYTF
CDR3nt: TGTGCCAGCAGCTCAGGGCTCACTACATATGGCTACACCTTC

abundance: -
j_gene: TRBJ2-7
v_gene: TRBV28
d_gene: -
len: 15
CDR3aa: CASTESASERYEQYF
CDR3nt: TGTGCCAGCACTGAATCGGCTAGCGAAAGATACGAGCAGTACTTC

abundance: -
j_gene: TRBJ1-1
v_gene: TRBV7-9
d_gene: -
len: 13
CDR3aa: CASSSEQRIEAFF
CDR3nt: TGTGCCAGCAGCTCTGAACAGAGAATCGAAGCTTTCTTT

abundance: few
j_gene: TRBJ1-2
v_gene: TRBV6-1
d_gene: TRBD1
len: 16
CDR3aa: CASSEARTGAGYGYTF
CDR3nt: TGTGCCAGCAGTGAAGCCAGGACAGGGGCTGGCTATGGCTACACCTTC

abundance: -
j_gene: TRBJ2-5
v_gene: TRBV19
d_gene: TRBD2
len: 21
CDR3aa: CASSSPREASGGAVSRETQYF
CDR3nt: TGTGCCAGTAGTAGCCCACGGGAGGCTAGCGGGGGTGCCGTGAGTCGAGAGACCCAGTACTTC

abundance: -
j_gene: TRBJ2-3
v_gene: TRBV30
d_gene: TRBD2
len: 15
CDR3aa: CAWSVPLAGADTQYF
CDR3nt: TGTGCCTGGAGTGTACCCCTAGCGGGAGCAGATACGCAGTATTTT

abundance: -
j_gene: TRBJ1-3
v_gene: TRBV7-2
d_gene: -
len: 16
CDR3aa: CASSLTGIASGNTIYF
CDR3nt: TGTGCCAGCAGCTTAACAGGGATTGCATCTGGAAACACCATATATTTT

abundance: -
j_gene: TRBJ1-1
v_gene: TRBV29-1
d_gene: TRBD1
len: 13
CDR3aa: CSVHRGKDTEAFF
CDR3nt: TGCAGCGTCCACAGGGGGAAGGACACTGAAGCTTTCTTT

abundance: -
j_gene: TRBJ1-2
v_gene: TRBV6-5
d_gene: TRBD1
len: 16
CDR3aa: CASSYPPGQGEYGYTF
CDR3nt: TGTGCCAGCAGTTACCCCCCGGGACAGGGGGAGTATGGCTACACCTTC